Detailed here is one T cell receptor (beta chain). Researchers amplified the TCR beta CDR3 regions from RNA transcripts. The study used the HTBI primer set for a first-round RT-PCR of the TCR CDR3. TCRdb redid the calling of the multiplex PCR reads with MiXCR, one entry per CDR3 protein. The repertoire includes almost 350,000 distinct CDR3 sequences, 15% to 20% of them detected once, and 15% to 17% sits in the top ten. These data are taken from a study of T cells in Graves' hyperthyroidism and ophthalmopathy. J gave up 4 bases and V 0 bases, and 2 bases lay outside the gene matches. This CDR3 region has 15 residues. In germline, CDR1 is MNHEY, CDR2 SVGEGT.

The V and J genes are TRBV6-2 or TRBV6-3 and TRBJ2-5; 10 nucleotides line up with TRBD2. This clonotype originated in a woman aged 40-49 years with Graves' ophthalmopathy. Input material: blood. The chain's CDR3 is CASSYSLAGAETQYF. The CDR3, as DNA: TGTGCCAGCAGTTACTCCCTAGCGGGAGCAGAGACCCAGTACTTC.